This T cell receptor beta chain was sequenced in a study of T cells in Graves' hyperthyroidism and ophthalmopathy. Overall study: Peripheral blood samples were taken at initial diagnosis, prior to any treatment.

Study-level findings and limits: Most clonotypes that expanded in the thyroid above 0.001 also showed up in blood. A model built on 13 V-J features separated ophthalmopathy from stable hyperthyroidism.

This clonotype was seen at least ten times. Its antigen is undetermined. Patients showing uncontrolled infection, other autoimmune disease, pregnancy or lactation were ineligible. The V gene end was trimmed by 3 bases and the J gene end by 1 base; junction bases not matched to a gene: 4. CDR3 length: 15 amino acids. Germline CDR1 reads WNHNN; CDR2 reads SYGVQD (reference sequence). RNA transcripts gave rise to amplified TCR beta CDR3 regions. Researchers ran a first-round RT-PCR on the TCR CDR3 using the HTBI primer set. One entry per CDR3 protein, called by TCRdb with MiXCR from the multiplex PCR reads. The repertoire holds 300,000 to 450,000 distinct CDR3 sequences, with roughly an eighth as singletons.

Sequencing was performed on blood. The chain recombines TRBV10-1 with TRBJ2-7, with TRBD1 matching over 9 bases. The source of this sequence is a woman aged 18 to 35 with Graves' hyperthyroidism. The chain's CDR3 is CASSEGGQGSYEQYF. In DNA, the CDR3 is TGCGCCAGCAGTGAAGGCGGACAGGGGTCCTACGAGCAGTACTTC.